This T cell receptor (beta chain) comes out of a study of chemoradiotherapy in HPV16-positive cancers. Study-wide context: Candidate HPV-specific T-cell clones and common TCR motifs came from functional assays in a couple of HPV16-positive patients.

This clone occurred once. The antigen is not known. The V end was cut by 3 bases, the J end by 2 bases, with 6 bases between. Germline values: CDR1 LGHNA, CDR2 YNFKEQ. The CDR3 runs to 13 residues. Study conclusions and caveats: During treatment, candidate HPV-specific clones and E7-related motifs expanded in tumor. Only a couple of HPV16-positive patients supplied the functional HPV-specificity definition.

Using immunoSEQ multiplex PCR, the repertoire was profiled, and TCRdb retains in-frame clones only, with some absent. The profile shows about 32,000 clones, approximately 89% of them singletons. The chain joins TRBV4-2 to TRBJ2-3; D ambiguous. The source is a human donor with HPV-associated anogenital cancer. The specimen was blood, collected from a patient who underwent chemoradiotherapy. The CDR3 nucleotides are TGTGCCAGCAGCCAGACGACCACAGATACGCAGTATTTT. It yields the protein CASSQTTTDTQYF.